The source of this T cell receptor (beta chain) is a study of OX40 agonist ivuxolimab in advanced cancers. For the study at large: The patients' treatment was ivuxolimab, an agonistic anti-OX40 (CD134) antibody. Enrolled patients in dose escalation had cancers that were hepatocellular carcinoma, melanoma, renal cell or head and neck cancer. Participants averaged around 60 years of age (range roughly 20 to 90) and were around 80% male.

The study, taken as a whole, reports: Within 6 weeks, CD4+ and CD8+ blood T cells expanded clonally at 0.1 to 3.0 mg/kg.

To note about this clone: Antigen: not known.

Sequencing was performed with immunoSEQ multiplex PCR; in TCRdb, only in-frame clones are kept and a portion is missing. Of 65,000 to 70,000 clones listed, 87% are singletons. The CDR3 length is 12 residues. V was trimmed by 4 bases and J by 8 bases, leaving 10 bases between them. Germline CDR1 and CDR2: SGHNT and YYREEE (reference sequence). This specimen was CD4+ or CD8+ T cells sorted from blood, taken in a trial of the OX40 agonist ivuxolimab. The chain links TRBV5-4 to TRBJ2-1; maybe TRBD2 (5 bases). This receptor was taken from an adult with an advanced solid tumor such as melanoma, head and neck, liver or kidney cancer. As DNA, the CDR3 is TGTGCCAGCAGCCCGGACGGGGATGAGCAGTTCTTC. It translates to CASSPDGDEQFF.